This TCR beta chain was captured by sequencing in a study of radiotherapy plus CTLA-4 blockade in lung cancer. Study context: Across the patients, objective responses occurred in approximately 18%, and disease control in 31%. Study-level findings and limits: Peripheral blood showed expansion of tumor-derived TCR clones after radiotherapy and ipilimumab.

For this clone: Its antigen is not known.

TCRdb's table, derived via immunoSEQ multiplex PCR, lists solely in-frame clones and lacks some. The data show over 85,000 clones, roughly 80% seen once. This clonotype was obtained from a human donor with non-small cell lung cancer that progressed on radiotherapy plus ipilimumab. The sample here was peripheral blood, taken from a patient treated with radiotherapy plus ipilimumab.

The CDR3 spells CASNSRDNEKLFF. As DNA, the CDR3 is TGTGCCAGCAATAGCCGGGATAATGAAAAACTGTTTTTT. The chain has TRBV2 and TRBJ1-4; D not resolved. This CDR3 has 13 amino acids. Per germline, CDR1 SNHLY and CDR2 FYNNEI. The V and J ends lost 7 bases and 4 bases respectively, with 10 bases between them.